This T cell receptor (beta chain) appears in the sequencing data of a study of PD-1 blockade in classical Hodgkin lymphoma. Study conclusions and caveats: Newly diagnosed patients were reported to start with lower TCR diversity than healthy donors. The drivers behind the repertoire differences, possibly disease activity or prior therapy, remain undefined.

The V gene end was trimmed by 3 bases and the J gene end by 2 bases; junction bases not matched to a gene: 5. CDR3 length: 15 residues. CDR1 and CDR2 (germline): WSHSY, SAAADI. To note about this clone: Its antigen remains unidentified.

As to time point: newly diagnosed, previously untreated cHL patient sample. Magnetic negative selection of thawed PBMCs was the method by which CD4+ T cells were purified. Profiled with immunoSEQ multiplex PCR; TCRdb holds only in-frame clones, not every one. The sample holds approximately 20,000 clones; 80% to 90% are singletons and the top ten take 0.25%. The sequenced sample consisted of CD4+ T cells from blood. This clonotype was obtained from a human donor with classical Hodgkin lymphoma. The chain is built from TRBV10-2 and TRBJ2-7, with TRBD1 matching 9 bases. CDR3 protein: CASSELDRGPYEQYF. The CDR3 DNA reads TGCGCCAGCAGTGAATTGGACAGGGGTCCCTACGAGCAGTACTTC.